A single sample gave rise to the 23 T cell receptor beta chains below, sequenced in a study of blood T cell repertoires in COVID-19. The assay was immunoSEQ multiplex PCR, and TCRdb's table has in-frame clones only and misses some. The sample consists of around 250,000 clones, roughly 85% of them appearing once. Sequenced: peripheral blood. These receptors came from a man in his forties or fifties with active or convalescent COVID-19.

The chain couples TRBV11-2 to TRBJ2-2; 7 bases align to TRBD1. CDR1 and CDR2 from the germline V gene are SGHAT and FQNNGV. The V and J ends lost 2 bases and 4 bases, in that order; junction bases with no gene match: 10. The CDR3 sequence is 17 residues long. The DNA of the CDR3 is TGTGCCAGCAGCTTAAGACAGGGACGAATGGGCACCGGGGAGCTGTTTTTT. Translating gives CASSLRQGRMGTGELFF.

The rearrangement joins TRBV10-2 to TRBJ2-7; D remains unclear. The V and J ends lost 0 bases and 2 bases respectively, with 17 bases between them. CDR3 length: 17 amino acids. Germline assignment: CDR1 WSHSY and CDR2 SAAADI. Here the CDR3 reads CASSESAKAGGPYEQYF. The CDR3 DNA reads TGCGCCAGCAGTGAGTCGGCTAAGGCAGGTGGGCCCTACGAGCAGTACTTC.

The chain joins TRBV19 to TRBJ2-4; no clear D. The CDR3 is 15 amino acids. The germline gives CDR1 LNHDA, CDR2 SQIVND (reference sequence). V dropped 7 bases and J dropped 0 bases, with 13 bases sitting between them. CDR3 in amino acids: CASTPDTIAKNIQYF. Here the CDR3 DNA reads TGTGCCAGTACCCCAGACACGATAGCCAAAAACATTCAGTACTTC.

The chain recombines TRBV5-1 with TRBJ2-5, with TRBD1 matching over 7 bases. This CDR3 has 14 residues. Germline V lookup: CDR1 SGHRS, CDR2 YFSETQ. The V gene end was trimmed by 4 bases and the J gene end by 2 bases; junction bases not matched to a gene: 5. The CDR3 loop is CASSTKTGQETQYF. The CDR3 coding sequence is TGCGCCAGCAGCACCAAGACAGGGCAAGAGACCCAGTACTTC.

The table lists this clone with a count of one. The chain recombines TRBV6-5 with TRBJ2-7; no clear D gene. The CDR3 runs to 14 residues. V was cut by 8 bases and J by 2 bases, with 16 bases left in between. Germline V gives CDR1 MNHEY, CDR2 SVGAGI. The CDR3 bases are TGTGCCAGCGCCTCGTACAAGTCTGCCTACGAGCAGTACTTC. Its translation is CASASYKSAYEQYF.

The V call is TRBV5-5, the J call TRBJ1-5; D perhaps matches TRBD1 (5 bases). This CDR3 is built from 16 residues. V lost 2 bases, J lost 0 bases, and 12 bases lay in between. Germline CDR1 and CDR2: SGHKS and YYEKEE (reference sequence). CDR3 amino acids: CASSFMGGDSNQPQHF. The DNA of the CDR3 is TGTGCCAGCAGCTTTATGGGAGGGGATAGCAATCAGCCCCAGCATTTT.

This rearrangement joins TRBV5-1 to TRBJ2-6; perhaps TRBD1 as D (5 bases). Trimming took off 3 bases at V and 0 bases at J, with 10 bases between the two ends. The CDR3 loop spans 16 amino acids. CDR1 SGHRS and CDR2 YFSETQ come from the germline V gene. The CDR3 protein is CASSSRQPSGANVLTF. The DNA for the CDR3 is TGCGCCAGCAGCTCACGACAGCCCTCTGGGGCCAACGTCCTGACTTTC.

DNA of the CDR3: TGCGCCAGCAGCTGGACTGCGGCGGGGTACGAGCAGTACTTC. Protein sequence: CASSWTAAGYEQYF. This chain joins TRBV5-1 and TRBJ2-7; perhaps TRBD2 as D (6 bases). Germline CDR1 SGHRS, CDR2 YFSETQ. V was pared by 3 bases and J by 4 bases, with 14 bases between. This CDR3 is built from 14 residues.

Details on this clone: Additional DNA sequences in this sample encode the identical CDR3. The rearrangement joins TRBV19 to TRBJ1-5, with 12 bases aligning to TRBD1. The CDR3 extends over 15 amino acids. J was trimmed by 6 bases and V by 10 bases; bases with no gene match: 10. CDR1 is LNHDA and CDR2 is SQIVND in the germline V gene (reference sequence). The chain's CDR3 is CATTPGQGAGQPQHF. In nucleotides, the CDR3 is TGTGCCACCACACCGGGACAGGGGGCGGGTCAGCCCCAGCATTTT.

This chain uses TRBV3-1 (or the pseudogene TRBV3-2) with TRBJ2-1; D is unresolved. Trimming pared 3 bases from V and 4 bases from J, leaving 7 bases between. The CDR3 is made up of 13 amino acids. CDR1 LGHDT and CDR2 YNNKEL come from the germline V gene (reference sequence). In DNA, the CDR3 is TGTGCCAGCAGCCACCCAGGTTACAATGAGCAGTTCTTC. The encoded protein is CASSHPGYNEQFF.

In its sample, this clone was seen once. The J gene is TRBJ2-3, the V gene TRBV4-1; the D gene is possibly TRBD2 (5 bases). Trimming removed 3 bases from V and 2 bases from J, with 12 bases in between. Germline loops: CDR1 MGHRA, CDR2 YSYEKL. CDR3 length equals 15 residues. CDR3 DNA: TGCGCCAGCAGCCAGTCCGGACTCTACACAGATACGCAGTATTTT. Translated: CASSQSGLYTDTQYF.

The chain uses TRBV28 and TRBJ1-2; 7 bases agree with TRBD1. V was clipped by 8 bases and J by 4 bases; unmatched bases: 7. The CDR3 has 13 amino acids. The germline V gene encodes CDR1 MDHEN and CDR2 SYDVKM. The CDR3 DNA reads TGTGCCAGCCTACAGGGGTCCCCCTATGGCTACACCTTC. It is translated as CASLQGSPYGYTF.

The genes are TRBV30 and TRBJ1-3; D not certain. Germline V gene lookup returns CDR1 GTSNPN and CDR2 SVGIG (reference sequence). V was clipped by 0 bases and J by 0 bases, with 6 bases between them. CDR3 length: 14 amino acids. The CDR3 DNA reads as TGTGCCTGGAGTGTCAGTCTCTCTGGAAACACCATATATTTT. This gives the protein CAWSVSLSGNTIYF.

V gene TRBV7-9 combines with J gene TRBJ2-2; a weak D match, TRBD2 (5 bases). Between the trimmed V and J ends, which lost 8 bases and 5 bases, there was a span of 15 bases. Germline assignment: CDR1 SEHNR and CDR2 FQNEAQ (reference sequence). The CDR3 loop spans 14 amino acids. In DNA, the CDR3 is TGTGCCAGCGTACTCGAGGGTACGACCGGGGAGCTGTTTTTT. This gives the protein CASVLEGTTGELFF.

This rearrangement joins TRBV28 to TRBJ2-3; D remains unclear. Per germline, CDR1 MDHEN and CDR2 SYDVKM. Trimming cost V 3 bases and J 0 bases, with 7 bases left between them. This CDR3 spans 14 amino acids. The CDR3 DNA reads TGTGCCAGCAGTTTTTCCGGGAGCACAGATACGCAGTATTTT. Translating it yields CASSFSGSTDTQYF.

This chain uses TRBV11-3 with TRBJ2-1, with 11 bases aligning to TRBD2. The CDR3 consists of 15 residues. Trimming at V came to 5 bases and at J to 8 bases, leaving 8 bases not matched to a gene. Germline V gene data show CDR1 as SGHNT and CDR2 as YENEEA. CDR3 sequence: CASSRVAGGSYEQFF. The CDR3 nucleotides are TGTGCCAGCAGCCGTGTAGCGGGAGGGAGCTATGAGCAGTTCTTC.

The chain is built from TRBV19 and TRBJ1-1; D possibly corresponds to TRBD1 (5 bases). The V and J ends lost 8 bases and 6 bases respectively, with 10 bases between them. CDR1 is LNHDA, CDR2 SQIVND, per germline (reference sequence). The CDR3 is 11 residues long. This chain's CDR3 is CASGPGAEAFF. CDR3 in DNA: TGTGCCAGTGGGCCGGGGGCTGAAGCTTTCTTT. Variable domain in full (rest from reference TRBV19 and TRBJ1-1): DGGITQSPKYLFRKEGQNVTLSCEQNLNHDAMYWYRQDPGQGLRLIYYSQIVNDFQKGDIAEGYSVSREKKESFPLTVTSAQKNPTAFYLCASGPGAEAFFGQGTRLTVV.

V usage is TRBV7-8 and J usage is TRBJ1-5; no definite D call. The CDR3 has 13 residues. V lost 1 base, J lost 6 bases, and 7 bases lay in between. Per germline, CDR1 SGHVS and CDR2 FQNEAQ. Here the CDR3 DNA reads TGTGCCAGCAGCTTAGGGCGGGGTCAGCCCCAGCATTTT. It encodes CASSLGRGQPQHF.

V gene TRBV11-3 combines with J gene TRBJ2-7; TRBD2 matches at 9 bases. The germline gives CDR1 SGHNT, CDR2 YENEEA. J lost 2 bases, V lost 2 bases, and 4 bases had no gene match. The CDR3 has 15 residues. The CDR3 sequence is CASSLHSGGPYEQYF. The DNA of the CDR3 is TGTGCCAGCAGCTTACATAGCGGGGGCCCCTACGAGCAGTACTTC. Full variable domain (outside the CDR3, taken from reference TRBV11-3 and TRBJ2-7): EAGVVQSPRYKIIEKKQPVAFWCNPISGHNTLYWYLQNLGQGPELLIRYENEEAVDDSQLPKDRFSAERLKGVDSTLKIQPAELGDSAVYLCASSLHSGGPYEQYFGPGTRLTVT.

This clone was seen a handful of times. This chain joins TRBV19 and TRBJ2-1; D perhaps matches TRBD1 (6 bases). Germline V CDR1 and CDR2: LNHDA, SQIVND (reference sequence). Trimming took off 7 bases at V and 8 bases at J, with 18 bases between the two ends. This CDR3 spans 14 amino acids. CDR3: CASTPRGSLDEQFF. The DNA for the CDR3 is TGTGCCAGTACGCCTAGGGGGAGTCTCGATGAGCAGTTCTTC.

The genes are TRBV3-1 (or the pseudogene TRBV3-2) and TRBJ1-1, with TRBD1 matching 8 bases. The germline gives CDR1 LGHDT, CDR2 YNNKEL (reference sequence). Trimming cost V 4 bases and J 5 bases; bases outside gene matches: 9. The CDR3 consists of 15 residues. CDR3 bases: TGTGCCAGCAGCCTCATAGGACAGGGAGGGACTGAAGCTTTCTTT. Translated: CASSLIGQGGTEAFF.

This sequence joins TRBV25-1 and TRBJ1-4, with TRBD1 identical over 7 bases. This CDR3 is built from 15 residues. CDR1 and CDR2 from the germline V gene are MGHDK and SYGVNS. J lost 8 bases, V lost 1 base, and 7 bases had no gene match. The CDR3 is CASSESLGQREKLFF. CDR3 DNA sequence: TGTGCCAGCAGTGAATCCCTGGGACAGCGCGAAAAACTGTTTTTT.

The chain employs TRBV10-1 and TRBJ2-1, with 10 bases fitting TRBD2. Germline V gene sequence: CDR1 WNHNN, CDR2 SYGVQD (reference sequence). Trimming took 8 bases from V and 7 from J; bases not matched to a gene: 11. The CDR3 has 15 residues. CDR3 sequence (DNA): TGCGCCAGCCTAAGCCTAGCGGGAGTCGTAAATGAGCAGTTCTTC. This sequence encodes CASLSLAGVVNEQFF.